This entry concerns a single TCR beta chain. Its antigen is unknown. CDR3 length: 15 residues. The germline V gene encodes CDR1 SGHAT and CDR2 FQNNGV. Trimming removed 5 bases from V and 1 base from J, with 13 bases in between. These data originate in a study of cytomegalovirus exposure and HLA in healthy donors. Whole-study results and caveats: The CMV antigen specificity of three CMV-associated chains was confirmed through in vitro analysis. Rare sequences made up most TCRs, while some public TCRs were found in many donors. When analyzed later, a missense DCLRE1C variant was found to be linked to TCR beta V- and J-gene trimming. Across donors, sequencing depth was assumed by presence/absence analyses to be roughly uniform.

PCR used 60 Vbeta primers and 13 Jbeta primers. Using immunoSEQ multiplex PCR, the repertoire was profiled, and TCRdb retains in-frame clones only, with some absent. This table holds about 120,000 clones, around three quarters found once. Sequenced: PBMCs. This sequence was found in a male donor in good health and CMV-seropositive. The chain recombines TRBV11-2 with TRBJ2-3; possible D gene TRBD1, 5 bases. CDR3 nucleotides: TGTGCCAGCAGCCCCCAGGGTTACGGCACAGATACGCAGTATTTT. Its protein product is CASSPQGYGTDTQYF.